These 9 T cell receptor beta chains share one sample of origin, sequenced in a study of Ad26.COV2.S vaccination and SARS-CoV-2 variants. The table came from immunoSEQ multiplex PCR; TCRdb's copy has only in-frame clones and leaves some out. The sample contains 350,000 to 400,000 clones, 80% to 90% of which appear only once. Sample treatment: around 19 received Ad26.COV2.S at low or high dose, single or two shots; about 5 received placebo; per-sample allocation not given. Sampling occurred on day 63 after the first vaccine or placebo injection. The sequencing used peripheral blood, collected in a trial of Ad26.COV2.S vaccine versus placebo. These receptors came from a person aged 18-60 years who received the Ad26.COV2.S COVID-19 vaccine or a placebo.

The table lists this clone with a few counts. The chain has TRBV12-3 or TRBV12-4 and TRBJ1-2; 10 positions agree with TRBD1. The CDR3 loop spans 13 amino acids. Trimming cost V 5 bases and J 8 bases; bases outside gene matches: 5. CDR3 sequence (DNA): TGTGCCAGCAGTCTAGGGACAGGGGAGGGCTACACCTTC. Translation gives CASSLGTGEGYTF.

V and J are TRBV7-2 and TRBJ1-5; D not resolved. Germline V gives CDR1 SGHTA, CDR2 FQGNSA. The CDR3 covers 13 residues. The germline V and J ends were trimmed by 2 bases and 7 bases, with 9 bases remaining between them. The CDR3 sequence is CASSLYSYQPQHF. CDR3 bases: TGTGCCAGCAGCTTATATTCTTACCAGCCCCAGCATTTT.

This clone has a single count. The V and J genes are TRBV7-9 and TRBJ2-5; no clear D gene. The germline gives CDR1 SEHNR, CDR2 FQNEAQ (reference sequence). The CDR3 loop spans 13 amino acids. V lost 6 bases to trimming and J lost 5 bases, with 13 bases between them. CDR3 loop: CASRQSPEETQYF. For the CDR3, the DNA is TGTGCCAGCAGGCAAAGCCCGGAGGAGACCCAGTACTTC.

J is TRBJ1-2 and V is TRBV5-1, with a weak D call TRBD1 (5 bases). The V end lost 4 bases, the J end lost 6 bases, and 16 bases lay between the germline ends. Per germline, CDR1 SGHRS and CDR2 YFSETQ. The CDR3 runs 14 residues. CDR3 region: CASSKNGAVDGYTF. As DNA, the CDR3 is TGCGCCAGCAGCAAGAACGGGGCGGTTGATGGCTACACCTTC. The full variable domain, completed using reference TRBV5-1 and TRBJ1-2, is KAGVTQTPRYLIKTRGQQVTLSCSPISGHRSVSWYQQTPGQGLQFLFEYFSETQRNKGNFPGRFSGRQFSNSRSEMNVSTLELGDSALYLCASSKNGAVDGYTFGSGTRLTVV.

This rearrangement joins TRBV2 to TRBJ1-6, with 8 positions matching TRBD1. CDR1 is SNHLY and CDR2 is FYNNEI in the germline V gene. V lost 6 bases and J lost 6; bases outside the gene matches: 7. The CDR3 is 15 amino acids. CDR3 bases: TGTGCCAGCAGAGTGACAGGGGAGGGTAATTCACCCCTCCACTTT. This gives the protein CASRVTGEGNSPLHF.

The gene calls are TRBV24-1 and TRBJ1-2; 7 bases line up with TRBD1. Germline V gene data show CDR1 as KGHDR and CDR2 as SFDVKD. The junction had 6 bases not matched to a gene; V was cut back by 5 bases and J by 4 bases. This CDR3 is built from 14 residues. The CDR3 sequence is CATSVQGGGYGYTF. CDR3 bases: TGTGCCACCAGTGTCCAGGGGGGAGGCTATGGCTACACCTTC.

The chain uses TRBV4-1 and TRBJ2-1; 15 nucleotides align to TRBD2. CDR3 size: 19 residues. V trimming: 4 bases; J trimming: 4 bases; junction bases outside the gene matches: 11. Per the germline V gene, CDR1 is MGHRA and CDR2 is YSYEKL. CDR3 DNA sequence: TGCGCCAGCAGCCCAAGAATCCCGGGACTAGCGGGGGGTTACAATGAGCAGTTCTTC. Translation gives CASSPRIPGLAGGYNEQFF.

This chain connects TRBV4-1 to TRBJ2-6, with D unresolved. Looked up from germline, CDR1 is MGHRA and CDR2 is YSYEKL. The V end lost 1 base, the J end lost 3 bases, and 4 bases lay between the germline ends. This CDR3 spans 14 amino acids. The CDR3 is CASSQGYGANVLTF. The CDR3 nucleotides read TGCGCCAGCAGCCAAGGTTATGGGGCCAACGTCCTGACTTTC.

The chain has TRBV4-2 and TRBJ2-5, with D uncertain. This CDR3 region has 14 residues. Trimming shortened V by 1 base and J by 2 bases, and 8 bases separated the two germline ends. Germline V lookup: CDR1 LGHNA, CDR2 YNFKEQ. CDR3 nucleotide sequence: TGTGCCAGCAGCCAAGTTTTAGGGCAAGAGACCCAGTACTTC. Amino acids: CASSQVLGQETQYF.